Shown below are 3 T cell receptor beta chains from a single sample sequenced in a study of blood T cells in healthy people across ages. A second PCR of about 7 to 11 cycles used a sample-barcoded 5' primer and a J-beta primer mix. TCRdb fed the 5' RACE reads into MiXCR, producing one record per CDR3 protein. This table holds over 1,500,000 distinct CDR3 sequences, around 42% found once. Sequencing was performed on blood. Source of these receptors: a human donor in good health.

This clonotype has a handful of counts. The CDR3 loop is CASSVRTAGYGYTF. The CDR3 nucleotides are TGTGCCAGCAGCGTTCGGACAGCCGGCTATGGCTACACCTTC. The chain is built from TRBV9 and TRBJ1-2, with TRBD1 as a possible D gene (6 bases). V was shortened by 2 bases and J by 4 bases, with 12 bases between the two germline ends. CDR1 is SGDLS and CDR2 is YYNGEE in the germline V gene. The CDR3 has 14 residues.

This chain uses TRBV29-1 with TRBJ2-3; possible D gene TRBD2, 6 bases. The CDR3 totals 14 residues. V shed 4 bases and J shed 2 bases, with 13 bases lying between them. Germline assignment: CDR1 SQVTM and CDR2 ANQGSEA. In DNA form, the CDR3 reads TGCAGCGTTGTCTTCGCGGGGAACACAGATACGCAGTATTTT. Its protein is CSVVFAGNTDTQYF.

The V call is TRBV4-2, the J call TRBJ2-6; perhaps D is TRBD1 or TRBD2 (5 bases each). The CDR3 is 17 amino acids. The germline V and J ends were trimmed by 1 base and 0 bases, with 10 bases remaining between them. The germline gives CDR1 LGHNA, CDR2 YNFKEQ. CDR3 loop: CASSQAGTTSGANVLTF. CDR3 DNA: TGTGCCAGCAGCCAAGCCGGGACCACCTCTGGGGCCAACGTCCTGACTTTC.